This entry is about one TCR beta chain. Its antigen is as yet unknown. Sequencing used immunoSEQ multiplex PCR; TCRdb keeps in-frame clones, though not all of them. The table records over 35,000 clones, around nine tenths of them present only once. This sample is part of a study of OX40 agonist ivuxolimab in advanced cancers. Study-level background: Hepatocellular carcinoma, melanoma, renal cell or head and neck cancer was diagnosed in the dose-escalation patients. Mean age approximately 59 years, range about 23 to 80; around 80% male. General observations from the study: In general, CD8+ T cells held more expanded clones than CD4+ did, on average.

Germline assignment: CDR1 SEHNR and CDR2 FQNEAQ (reference sequence). V lost 2 bases to trimming and J lost 8 bases, with 10 bases between them. The CDR3 spans 13 residues. With baseline, cycle 4 day 1, and cycle 7 day 1 as timepoints, blood was sampled. The genes are TRBV7-9 and TRBJ2-1, with D maybe TRBD2 (5 bases). The sequence was obtained from an adult with an advanced solid tumor such as melanoma, head and neck, liver or kidney cancer. The source material was CD4+ or CD8+ T cells sorted from blood, sampled in a trial of the OX40 agonist ivuxolimab. The CDR3 here is CASSLTQRDEQFF. The CDR3 DNA reads TGTGCCAGCAGCTTAACCCAGAGGGATGAGCAGTTCTTC.